This entry features one T cell receptor (beta chain) sequence. The data originate from a study of blood T cell repertoires in COVID-19. Profiled with immunoSEQ multiplex PCR; TCRdb holds only in-frame clones, not every one. The sample records fewer than 100,000 clones, 80% being singletons. The J segment lost 4 bases and the V segment lost 0 bases, leaving 5 bases of the junction unmatched. Per germline, CDR1 LGHDT and CDR2 YNNKEL (reference sequence). This CDR3 comprises 16 residues. The rearrangement uses TRBV3-1 (or the pseudogene TRBV3-2) and TRBJ2-1; 8 nucleotides line up with TRBD2. This receptor was obtained from a woman in her 70s with acute or convalescent COVID-19. Input material: peripheral blood. Here the CDR3 reads CASSQDPSGRYNEQFF. The CDR3 bases are TGTGCCAGCAGCCAAGATCCCAGCGGGAGATACAATGAGCAGTTCTTC.